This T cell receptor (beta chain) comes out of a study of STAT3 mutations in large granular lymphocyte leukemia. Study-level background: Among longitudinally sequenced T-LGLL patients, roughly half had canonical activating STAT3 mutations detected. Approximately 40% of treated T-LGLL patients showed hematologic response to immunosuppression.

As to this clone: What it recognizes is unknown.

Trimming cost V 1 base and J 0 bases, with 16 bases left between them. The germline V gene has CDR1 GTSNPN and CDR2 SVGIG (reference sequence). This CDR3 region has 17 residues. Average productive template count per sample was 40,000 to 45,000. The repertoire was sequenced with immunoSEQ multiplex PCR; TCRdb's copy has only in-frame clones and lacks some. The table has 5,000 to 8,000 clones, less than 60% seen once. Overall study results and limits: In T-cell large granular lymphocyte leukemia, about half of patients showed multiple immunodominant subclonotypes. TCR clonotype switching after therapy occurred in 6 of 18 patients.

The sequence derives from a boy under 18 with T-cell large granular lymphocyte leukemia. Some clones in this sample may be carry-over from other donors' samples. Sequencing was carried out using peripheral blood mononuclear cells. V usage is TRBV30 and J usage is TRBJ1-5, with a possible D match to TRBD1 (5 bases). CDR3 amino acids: CAWSGGRQSYSNQPQHF. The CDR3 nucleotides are TGTGCCTGGAGTGGGGGAAGACAGTCATATAGCAATCAGCCCCAGCATTTT.